The entry below describes one T cell receptor beta chain. Its matching antigen is unknown. Constant-segment primers and 5'RACE yielded cDNA libraries for TCR alpha and TCR beta, each carrying sample barcodes and UMIs. TCRdb used MiXCR to reprocess the 5' RACE reads, holding one entry per CDR3 protein. In the table there are approximately 82,000 distinct CDR3 sequences, around 13% of which are singletons. The data were obtained in a study of T-cell memory formation after mild COVID-19. Study-wide background: Most TCR clusters belonged to a single donor.

Trimming stripped 4 bases from V and 5 bases from J, with 13 bases between. CDR1 and CDR2 from the germline V gene are LGHNA and YSLEER. The CDR3 extends over 14 amino acids. General observations from the study: The second-wave clones peaking on day 37 were not confirmed as SARS-CoV-2-specific.

The chain has TRBV4-3 and TRBJ2-3; no reliable D call. This clonotype was obtained from a man aged 18 to 30 who had mild COVID-19 (a few samples of this study predate the infection). Cell type and time point are not known. Sequenced material: PBMCs or a T cell subset sorted from them (not recorded which). DNA for the CDR3: TGCGCCAGCAGCCTCCGTCCGCCCGGAGATACGCAGTATTTT. This codes for CASSLRPPGDTQYF.